The 5 T cell receptor beta chains in this list originate from one sample, sequenced in a study of beta chain features in type 1 diabetes. The whole isolated RNA underwent reverse transcription, so sequencing captured expressed TCRB transcripts. TCRdb keeps only in-frame clones here, not all; method: immunoSEQ multiplex PCR. This repertoire shows 100,000 to 150,000 clones, 17% found once; its top ten account for around 2.7%. Overall study results and limits: Researchers report that Type 1 diabetes patients had moderately but significantly shorter TCRB CDR3s across all four CD4+ subsets.

Antigens for these TCRs are unknown. The sequenced sample was central memory CD4+ T cells from blood. These receptors all come from a young man with type 1 diabetes.

The chain carries TRBV25-1 and TRBJ1-1, with 8 bases matching TRBD1. Germline lookup yields CDR1 MGHDK and CDR2 SYGVNS. J lost 4 bases, V lost 2 bases, and 6 bases had no gene match. The CDR3 has 15 residues. CDR3 amino acids: CASSEGRGLGTEAFF. CDR3 bases: TGTGCCAGCAGTGAAGGCAGGGGGCTGGGCACTGAAGCTTTCTTT.

This chain uses TRBV30 with TRBJ2-7; no reliable D call. The V gene's germline CDR1 is GTSNPN and CDR2 SVGIG (reference sequence). The CDR3 is 15 amino acids. The V end lost 3 bases, the J end lost 3 bases, and 18 bases lay between the germline ends. The CDR3 DNA is TGTGCCTGGAGCCCGGAGACGACCTACTACTACGAGCAGTACTTC. It is translated as CAWSPETTYYYEQYF. The variable domain in full, with the rest retrieved from reference TRBV30 and TRBJ2-7, is SQTIHQWPATLVQPVGSPLSLECTVEGTSNPNLYWYRQAAGRGLQLLFYSVGIGQISSEVPQNLSASRPQDRQFILSSKKLLLSDSGFYLCAWSPETTYYYEQYFGPGTRLTVT.

The chain carries TRBV6-6 and TRBJ1-1; possibly TRBD1 for D (5 bases). Germline V gives CDR1 MNHNY, CDR2 SVGAGI (reference sequence). The CDR3 is 14 residues long. The V end lost 4 bases, the J end lost 3 bases, and 12 bases lay between the germline ends. DNA for the CDR3: TGTGCCAGCAGTTCCAGGGTCTCGGACACTGAAGCTTTCTTT. Protein product: CASSSRVSDTEAFF.

On this clone: Other DNA sequences from this sample encode an identical CDR3 as well. Written as DNA, the CDR3 is TGTGCCAGCAGCTCGACTCCCGGTAGTTACGAGCAGTACTTC. Residues: CASSSTPGSYEQYF. The chain couples TRBV7-2 to TRBJ2-7; no firm D call. CDR3 length equals 14 residues. V was pared by 4 bases and J by 4 bases, with 14 bases between. CDR1 and CDR2 (germline): SGHTA, FQGNSA.

The rearrangement joins TRBV10-3 to TRBJ2-1, with TRBD1 matching over 12 bases. The CDR3 consists of 15 residues. Germline V gene data show CDR1 as ENHRY and CDR2 as SYGVKD. V was clipped by 8 bases and J by 5 bases; unmatched bases: 7. DNA of the CDR3: TGTGCCATCTCGGGCGGGACAGGGGGCAACAATGAGCAGTTCTTC. Protein: CAISGGTGGNNEQFF.